The T cell receptor beta chain under discussion was sequenced for a study of cytomegalovirus exposure and HLA in healthy donors. Of note for this clone: Its antigen is undetermined.

PCR employed 60 Vbeta and 13 Jbeta primers. Sequencing used immunoSEQ multiplex PCR; TCRdb keeps in-frame clones, though not all of them. The sample yields over 110,000 clones, about 80% seen once. Study findings and constraints: TCR beta V- and J-gene trimming was later associated with a missense DCLRE1C variant. As confirmed in vitro, a few CMV-associated chains were specific for CMV antigens. Association with HLA alleles at 0.05 false discovery rate was found for about 17,000 TCR beta sequences in a later analysis.

Donors were ostensibly healthy at sampling, although undocumented immune exposures were probable. Material: PBMCs. The clonotype was recovered from a man aged 35 to 55 in good health and CMV-seronegative.

CDR3 in amino acids: CASSSGTGIQPQHF. The CDR3 bases are TGTGCCAGCAGTAGCGGGACAGGGATTCAGCCCCAGCATTTT. The rearrangement links TRBV28 to TRBJ1-5, with 9 bases fitting TRBD1. This CDR3 comprises 14 residues. Germline V gene data show CDR1 as MDHEN and CDR2 as SYDVKM. V lost 5 bases, J lost 6 bases, and 5 bases stayed unmatched.